These 26 T cell receptor beta chains share one sample of origin, sequenced in a study of shared clonotypes between healthy human individuals (dated by TCRdb to 2019 to 2021). Library method: the immunoSEQ multiplex PCR assay. TCRdb stores this immuneACCESS table with in-frame sequences only. Part of the clones is absent; in the studies checked, under half of the shortfall reflects unresolved V genes, and no reason is known for the rest. The sample table contains about 2 million clones; only one count was recorded for about 95% of them. Around 1% of the sample is taken by the ten largest. CD8 naive samples were obtained by positive selection for CCR7 among CD45RO-negative cells, yielding a CD45RA+CCR7+ population from which TemRA cells were excluded. Specimen: naive CD8+ T cells sorted from blood. The cell subset or site label for this specimen denotes: CD45RA+CCR7+. Receptors were obtained from a man between 18 and 35 years old in good health.

V usage is TRBV7-9 and J usage is TRBJ2-7; 7 bases match TRBD1. The CDR3 covers 17 residues. V was clipped by 5 bases and J by 3 bases; unmatched bases: 16. Germline CDR1 SEHNR, CDR2 FQNEAQ (reference sequence). The CDR3 loop is CASSPVAGGQQNYEQYF. The CDR3, as DNA: TGTGCCAGCAGCCCCGTAGCTGGGGGACAGCAGAACTACGAGCAGTACTTC. Filled out from reference TRBV7-9 and TRBJ2-7, the complete variable domain reads DTGVSQNPRHKITKRGQNVTFRCDPISEHNRLYWYRQTLGQGPEFLTYFQNEAQLEKSRLLSDRFSAERPKGSFSTLEIQRTEQGDSAMYLCASSPVAGGQQNYEQYFGPGTRLTVT.

The V gene is TRBV29-1, the J gene TRBJ2-1, with D perhaps TRBD2 (5 bases). The CDR3 contains 14 residues. V gave up 6 bases and J gave up 0 bases, with 12 bases separating them. Germline loops: CDR1 SQVTM, CDR2 ANQGSEA. CDR3 region: CSVDSRSSYNEQFF. For the CDR3, the DNA is TGCAGCGTGGACTCGAGAAGCTCCTACAATGAGCAGTTCTTC.

This clone appeared a single time. This sequence joins TRBV7-9 and TRBJ2-7, with D possibly being TRBD1 (6 bases). Trimming left V 7 bases short and J 2 bases short, with 15 bases between. Germline loops: CDR1 SEHNR, CDR2 FQNEAQ (reference sequence). CDR3 length equals 14 residues. CDR3 sequence (DNA): TGTGCCAGCAACCCGTTAGGGGGTCCCTACGAGCAGTACTTC. This translates into CASNPLGGPYEQYF.

Remarks on this clone: This may be a read error: a much more frequent sequence differs by one nucleotide. The chain joins TRBV7-9 to TRBJ2-7; D is unresolved. CDR1 is SEHNR and CDR2 is FQNEAQ in the germline V gene (reference sequence). This CDR3 is built from 11 residues. V was cut by 1 base and J by 5 bases, with 3 bases left in between. The CDR3 region is CASSLDDEQYF. CDR3 bases: TGTGCCAGCAGCTTAGACGACGAGCAGTACTTC.

The chain recombines TRBV7-9 with TRBJ1-4, with 8 bases matching TRBD1. Unmatched junction bases numbered 3, after V lost 5 bases and J lost 4 bases. The CDR3 length is 14 residues. Germline values: CDR1 SEHNR, CDR2 FQNEAQ (reference sequence). CDR3 nucleotide sequence: TGTGCCAGCAGCCCAGGGGGCCGTAATGAAAAACTGTTTTTT. Protein: CASSPGGRNEKLFF.

The V call is TRBV27, the J call TRBJ2-7; D is perhaps TRBD1 or TRBD2 (5 bases each). The V end lost 3 bases, the J end lost 0 bases, and 18 bases lay between the germline ends. The CDR3 covers 17 residues. Germline V gene data show CDR1 as MNHEY and CDR2 as SMNVEV (reference sequence). The CDR3, as DNA: TGTGCCAGCAGTTTTATCGGGACGGTAGGTCCCTCCTACGAGCAGTACTTC. This encodes CASSFIGTVGPSYEQYF.

Concerning this clone itself: Other nucleotide sequences in the sample specify the same CDR3. The chain uses TRBV7-9 and TRBJ1-2, with D possibly TRBD1 on 6 matching bases. Trimming stripped 5 bases from V and 2 bases from J, with 9 bases between. CDR3 length: 13 amino acids. Germline V lookup: CDR1 SEHNR, CDR2 FQNEAQ (reference sequence). CDR3 DNA sequence: TGTGCCAGCAGCCTCGGACAGAACTATGGCTACACCTTC. Its translation: CASSLGQNYGYTF.

This sequence joins TRBV4-1 and TRBJ2-5; 7 bases align to TRBD2. Per germline, CDR1 MGHRA and CDR2 YSYEKL. J gave up 3 bases and V 5 bases, and 6 bases lay outside the gene matches. The CDR3 has 14 amino acids. The CDR3 here is CASSSRDYEETQYF. In DNA, the CDR3 is TGCGCCAGCAGCTCCCGGGACTACGAAGAGACCCAGTACTTC.

The chain links TRBV6-6 to TRBJ1-5; D is perhaps TRBD1 (5 bases). Looked up from germline, CDR1 is MNHNY and CDR2 is SVGAGI (reference sequence). The CDR3 runs to 13 residues. Trimming left V 2 bases short and J 7 bases short, with 9 bases between. The CDR3: CASSYPQDQPQHF. The CDR3 DNA is TGTGCCAGCAGTTACCCACAGGACCAGCCCCAGCATTTT.

This clone was counted between two and nine times. The V gene is TRBV6-5, the J gene TRBJ1-5; no definite D call. The CDR3 contains 13 residues. Trimming stripped 7 bases from V and 9 bases from J, with 16 bases between. CDR1 is MNHEY, CDR2 SVGAGI, per germline. CDR3 amino acids: CASTSGPGWPQHF. The DNA of the CDR3 is TGTGCCAGCACTTCGGGCCCCGGGTGGCCCCAGCATTTT.

This clone was observed a single time. V and J are TRBV7-9 and TRBJ1-2; D call uncertain. The V gene's germline CDR1 is SEHNR and CDR2 FQNEAQ (reference sequence). V dropped 1 base and J dropped 0 bases, with 9 bases sitting between them. The CDR3 covers 15 residues. The CDR3 protein is CASSLEGRSNYGYTF. The CDR3 DNA reads TGTGCCAGCAGCTTAGAGGGCAGATCTAACTATGGCTACACCTTC.

This rearrangement joins TRBV27 to TRBJ2-3; 11 bases agree with TRBD2. CDR1 is MNHEY and CDR2 is SMNVEV in the germline V gene (reference sequence). The V segment lost 3 bases and the J segment 4 bases; nucleotides outside the gene matches: 3. CDR3 length: 15 residues. The CDR3 bases are TGTGCCAGCAGTTTCCTAGCGGGGGGCCCAGATACGCAGTATTTT. This translates into CASSFLAGGPDTQYF.

The gene calls are TRBV29-1 and TRBJ2-3; D is perhaps TRBD1 or TRBD2 (6 bases each). In germline, CDR1 is SQVTM, CDR2 ANQGSEA. This CDR3 is 14 amino acids long. Trimming cost V 6 bases and J 2 bases, with 15 bases left between them. CDR3 loop: CSVRGGPFTDTQYF. CDR3 DNA sequence: TGCAGCGTCCGAGGGGGGCCTTTCACAGATACGCAGTATTTT.

As regards this clone: This sample also contains other DNA sequences that code for the same CDR3. The chain links TRBV29-1 to TRBJ2-2, with D uncertain. Deletions cut 3 bases from V and 6 bases from J, with 8 bases between. This CDR3 spans 12 amino acids. Germline V gene lookup returns CDR1 SQVTM and CDR2 ANQGSEA. The CDR3 DNA follows: TGCAGCGTTGATGGGGTTCCCGGGGAGCTGTTTTTT. It encodes CSVDGVPGELFF.

Worth noting for this clone: This sample includes further DNA sequences coding for the same CDR3. The gene calls are TRBV6-1 and TRBJ1-2, with D unresolved. Trimming took 1 base from V and 4 from J, leaving 1 base between them. Germline assignment: CDR1 MNHNS and CDR2 SASEGT. CDR3 length: 11 residues. The CDR3 DNA reads TGTGCCAGCAGTGAAGGCTATGGCTACACCTTC. The encoded protein is CASSEGYGYTF.

In its sample, this clone was seen a few times. The sample has other DNA sequences that encode this CDR3 too. This sequence joins TRBV5-6 and TRBJ2-7; perhaps TRBD2 as D (5 bases). This CDR3 region has 14 residues. Trimming stripped 0 bases from V and 0 bases from J, with 7 bases between. Per germline, CDR1 SGHDT and CDR2 YYEEEE. The CDR3 nucleotides read TGTGCCAGCAGCTTGGGAGGGAGCTCCTACGAGCAGTACTTC. As protein: CASSLGGSSYEQYF.

The chain links TRBV15 to TRBJ2-1; 8 nucleotides match TRBD2. The V and J ends lost 3 bases and 5 bases, in that order; junction bases with no gene match: 12. The germline V gene encodes CDR1 LNHNV and CDR2 YYDKDF (reference sequence). The CDR3 loop spans 17 amino acids. DNA for the CDR3: TGTGCCACCAGCAGCCCTCCTGGCGGGGGGCCAAACAATGAGCAGTTCTTC. Translation gives CATSSPPGGGPNNEQFF. The variable domain in full, with the rest retrieved from reference TRBV15 and TRBJ2-1, is DAMVIQNPRYQVTQFGKPVTLSCSQTLNHNVMYWYQQKSSQAPKLLFHYYDKDFNNEADTPDNFQSRRPNTSFCFLDIRSPGLGDTAMYLCATSSPPGGGPNNEQFFGPGTRLTVL.

CDR3 sequence (DNA): TGTGCCAGCAGCTCCTCCGGGACTAGCGATGAGCAGTTCTTC. Amino acid sequence: CASSSSGTSDEQFF. V and J are TRBV11-3 and TRBJ2-1, with TRBD2 matching 10 bases. Germline assignment: CDR1 SGHNT and CDR2 YENEEA. With 4 bases clipped from V and 8 bases from J, the junction kept 5 bases outside the gene matches. The length of the CDR3 is 14 residues.

This sequence joins TRBV10-3 and TRBJ2-1; 7 positions match TRBD1. CDR1 is ENHRY, CDR2 SYGVKD, per germline. Germline trimming cut 3 bases from V and 7 bases from J; bases unmatched to any gene: 9. There are 15 residues in the CDR3. The CDR3 here is CAISDRDSPGNEQFF. DNA for the CDR3: TGTGCCATCAGTGACCGGGACAGTCCTGGGAATGAGCAGTTCTTC.

The V and J genes are TRBV19 and TRBJ1-2; weak D call: TRBD1 (6 bases). CDR1 is LNHDA, CDR2 SQIVND, per germline (reference sequence). CDR3 length: 13 residues. Trimming removed 1 base at V and 4 bases at J, with 7 bases between. The CDR3 bases are TGTGCCAGTAGTATAGCAGGGGCCTATGGCTACACCTTC. Amino acids: CASSIAGAYGYTF.

The genes are TRBV19 and TRBJ2-7; 7 bases match TRBD1. This CDR3 is built from 15 residues. Trimming took 5 bases from V and 3 from J; bases not matched to a gene: 10. CDR1 LNHDA and CDR2 SQIVND come from the germline V gene (reference sequence). In nucleotides, the CDR3 is TGTGCCAGTAGTGTAGCCCGGGACAGCTACTACGAGCAGTACTTC. The encoded protein is CASSVARDSYYEQYF.

This clone was seen once. V and J are TRBV7-9 and TRBJ1-2; D perhaps matches TRBD1 (6 bases). The CDR3 is 16 amino acids. V lost 4 bases, J lost 8 bases, and 23 bases lay in between. Germline V CDR1 and CDR2: SEHNR, FQNEAQ (reference sequence). The CDR3 is CASSSLRQESDEGYTF. The CDR3 DNA sequence: TGTGCCAGCAGCTCACTGAGACAGGAAAGCGACGAGGGCTACACCTTC.

The chain links TRBV5-4 to TRBJ2-3; D might be TRBD1 or TRBD2, each matching 5 bases. V lost 2 bases to trimming and J lost 0 bases, with 7 bases between them. Looked up from germline, CDR1 is SGHNT and CDR2 is YYREEE (reference sequence). This CDR3 is built from 14 residues. The CDR3 DNA sequence: TGTGCCAGCAGCTTCGAGGGGAGCACAGATACGCAGTATTTT. It specifies CASSFEGSTDTQYF.

V gene TRBV10-2 combines with J gene TRBJ2-5, with a tentative D call TRBD1 (6 bases). In germline, CDR1 is WSHSY, CDR2 SAAADI. The CDR3 contains 14 residues. The V and J ends lost 6 bases and 7 bases respectively, with 18 bases between them. The CDR3 loop is CASRFKGERGTQYF. In nucleotides, the CDR3 is TGCGCCAGCAGGTTTAAGGGGGAGAGGGGGACCCAGTACTTC.

This rearrangement joins TRBV5-1 to TRBJ2-7; 8 nucleotides line up with TRBD1. CDR1 and CDR2 from the germline V gene are SGHRS and YFSETQ. J lost 2 bases, V lost 0 bases, and 16 bases had no gene match. The CDR3 is made up of 19 amino acids. The CDR3 reads CASSLGTGTLFRGPYEQYF. The DNA for the CDR3 is TGCGCCAGCAGCTTGGGGACAGGAACTCTATTCAGGGGGCCCTACGAGCAGTACTTC. The entire variable domain, with the rest obtained from reference TRBV5-1 and TRBJ2-7, is as follows: KAGVTQTPRYLIKTRGQQVTLSCSPISGHRSVSWYQQTPGQGLQFLFEYFSETQRNKGNFPGRFSGRQFSNSRSEMNVSTLELGDSALYLCASSLGTGTLFRGPYEQYFGPGTRLTVT.

The CDR3 region is CASSSPTLPLDTEAFF. The CDR3 DNA reads TGTGCCAGCAGCTCACCTACACTCCCTCTGGACACTGAAGCTTTCTTT. This chain links TRBV5-6 with TRBJ1-1; the D is unclear. CDR1 SGHDT and CDR2 YYEEEE come from the germline V gene. The CDR3 length is 16 residues. Trimming pared 3 bases from V and 3 bases from J, leaving 18 bases between.